The 13 T cell receptor beta chains below all came from one sample that was sequenced in a study of T-cell memory formation after mild COVID-19. TCRdb re-called the 5' RACE reads with MiXCR, one entry per CDR3 protein. The table shows a few hundred thousand distinct CDR3 sequences, with roughly a sixth occurring only once. Source material: PBMCs or a T cell subset sorted from them (not recorded which). These receptor sequences come from a man aged 18 to 29 who had mild COVID-19 (a few samples of this study predate the infection). Cell type and time point are not known.

The chain has TRBV15 and TRBJ2-5; no definite D call. V shed 2 bases and J shed 5 bases, with 6 bases lying between them. Per the germline V gene, CDR1 is LNHNV and CDR2 is YYDKDF (reference sequence). The CDR3 is 12 amino acids. CDR3 nucleotide sequence: TGTGCCACCAGCAGATCTCGGGAGACCCAGTACTTC. Translating it yields CATSRSRETQYF. Drawing the rest from reference TRBV15 and TRBJ2-5, the complete variable domain is DAMVIQNPRYQVTQFGKPVTLSCSQTLNHNVMYWYQQKSSQAPKLLFHYYDKDFNNEADTPDNFQSRRPNTSFCFLDIRSPGLGDTAMYLCATSRSRETQYFGPGTRLLVL.

This chain connects TRBV4-3 to TRBJ2-3; 10 bases map to TRBD2. Per germline, CDR1 LGHNA and CDR2 YSLEER. The CDR3 has 16 amino acids. J was trimmed by 4 bases and V by 0 bases; bases with no gene match: 4. In DNA, the CDR3 is TGCGCCAGCAGCCAAGAATTAGCGGGGGGCCCAGATACGCAGTATTTT. Translation: CASSQELAGGPDTQYF.

This clonotype was observed a few times. V is TRBV20-1 and J is TRBJ2-3; D unresolved. CDR1 is DFQATT, CDR2 SNEGSKA, per germline (reference sequence). The CDR3 is 15 amino acids. With 4 bases removed from V and 0 bases from J, the gap between germline ends came to 14 bases. The CDR3, as DNA: TGCAGTGCTACCCGGCAGTGGGGTAGCACAGATACGCAGTATTTT. This gives the protein CSATRQWGSTDTQYF.

The chain carries TRBV5-4 and TRBJ1-6, with 8 bases fitting TRBD1. V trimming: 0 bases; J trimming: 8 bases; junction bases outside the gene matches: 4. The CDR3 runs to 15 residues. Germline V gene sequence: CDR1 SGHNT, CDR2 YYREEE (reference sequence). The chain's CDR3 is CASSLVSGGYSPLHF. The DNA of the CDR3 is TGTGCCAGCAGCTTGGTCTCAGGGGGCTATTCACCCCTCCACTTT.

The chain has TRBV7-2 and TRBJ2-2; TRBD2 is a possible D gene (7 bases). The germline V and J ends were trimmed by 5 bases and 5 bases, with 18 bases remaining between them. This CDR3 region has 16 residues. Looked up from germline, CDR1 is SGHTA and CDR2 is FQGNSA. CDR3 sequence: CASSQRGGGGTGELFF. As DNA, the CDR3 is TGTGCCAGCAGCCAGAGAGGGGGAGGGGGGACCGGGGAGCTGTTTTTT.

This clonotype was detected ten times or more. V usage is TRBV5-6 and J usage is TRBJ2-5, with a weak D call TRBD2 (5 bases). Trimming left V 2 bases short and J 4 bases short, with 9 bases between. The CDR3 consists of 13 residues. CDR1 is SGHDT and CDR2 is YYEEEE in the germline V gene. The CDR3 DNA follows: TGTGCCAGCAGCTTACGGGGTGCAGAGACCCAGTACTTC. Its protein is CASSLRGAETQYF.

The rearrangement joins TRBV12-3 or TRBV12-4 to TRBJ1-1; D remains unclear. The CDR3 contains 13 residues. The V gene lost 3 bases and the J gene lost 2 bases, with 7 bases spanning the gap. The CDR3 nucleotides are TGTGCCAGCAGTTTTTGGGTAAACACTGAAGCTTTCTTT. This gives the protein CASSFWVNTEAFF.

The table lists this clonotype with a few counts. This chain links TRBV20-1 with TRBJ2-3, with a tentative D call TRBD1 (5 bases). The V end was cut by 6 bases, the J end by 3 bases, with 16 bases between. The V gene's germline CDR1 is DFQATT and CDR2 SNEGSKA (reference sequence). CDR3 length: 14 residues. CDR3 in DNA: TGCAGTGCGGTCAGGGAAGGGGCGACAGATACGCAGTATTTT. Encoded protein: CSAVREGATDTQYF.

The chain uses TRBV6-4 and TRBJ2-5, with a possible D match to TRBD1 (6 bases). V was trimmed by 0 bases and J by 5 bases, leaving 13 bases between them. The germline CDR1 and CDR2 sequences are MRHNA and SNTAGT. This CDR3 comprises 15 residues. The CDR3 sequence: CASSDSAGEGETQYF. The CDR3 nucleotides read TGTGCCAGCAGTGACTCCGCAGGGGAAGGGGAGACCCAGTACTTC.

This clonotype turned up a few times. The chain combines TRBV20-1 with TRBJ2-3, with D uncertain. CDR3 length: 10 amino acids. V lost 6 bases and J lost 8, with 9 bases in between. Germline V gene lookup returns CDR1 DFQATT and CDR2 SNEGSKA (reference sequence). The CDR3 DNA follows: TGCAGTGCGGGTGGTTCTACGCAGTATTTT. Translation: CSAGGSTQYF.

The chain has TRBV7-2 and TRBJ2-7; TRBD1 might be the D (5 bases). Germline CDR1 and CDR2: SGHTA and FQGNSA. There are 13 residues in the CDR3. V was pared by 1 base and J by 5 bases, with 9 bases between. The CDR3 region is CASSLVGANEQYF. For the CDR3, the DNA is TGTGCCAGCAGCTTAGTTGGGGCAAACGAGCAGTACTTC.

This clonotype was seen only a few times. The V gene is TRBV5-6, the J gene TRBJ1-1; TRBD1 might be the D (5 bases). The CDR3 extends over 13 amino acids. V gave up 0 bases and J gave up 10 bases, with 13 bases separating them. Per the germline V gene, CDR1 is SGHDT and CDR2 is YYEEEE. CDR3 sequence (DNA): TGTGCCAGCAGCTTGGGTGAGGGGTATACAGCTTTCTTT. Encoded protein: CASSLGEGYTAFF.

The V gene is TRBV7-9, the J gene TRBJ1-2; weak D call: TRBD1 (5 bases). This CDR3 comprises 16 residues. CDR1 and CDR2 (germline): SEHNR, FQNEAQ (reference sequence). Between the trimmed V and J ends, which lost 6 bases and 0 bases, there was a span of 17 bases. The CDR3 DNA reads as TGTGCCAGCAGTCAGACGCCGACAGTAGCTAACTATGGCTACACCTTC. Translation: CASSQTPTVANYGYTF.